Shown below are 17 T cell receptor beta chains from a single sample sequenced in a study of breast tumors, draining lymph nodes, adjacent tissues. TCRdb independently ran MiXCR on the multiplex PCR reads; one entry per CDR3 protein. This table holds fewer than 90,000 distinct CDR3 sequences, roughly 30% found once. The lymph nodes were axillary draining lymph nodes from breast cancer patients. The sample taken for sequencing was axillary lymph node tissue. These receptors were taken from a female donor with breast cancer. Some clones in this sample may be carry-over from other donors' samples.

Notes on this clonotype: A much larger clone lies one base from this, so it may be a read error. The chain is built from TRBV11-3 and TRBJ2-7; tentative D call: TRBD1 (6 bases). Trimming cost V 0 bases and J 6 bases, with 15 bases left between them. The CDR3 extends over 15 amino acids. CDR1 SGHNT and CDR2 YENEEA come from the germline V gene. The CDR3 DNA follows: TGTGCCAGCAGCTTAGACCGGGACACGGATACCGAGCAGTACTTC. It yields the protein CASSLDRDTDTEQYF.

For this clonotype: This likely comes from a read error, as the CDR3 has no conserved phenylalanine or tryptophan at its end. This chain joins TRBV19 and TRBJ1-1, with a possible D match to TRBD1 (6 bases). Germline V lookup: CDR1 LNHDA, CDR2 SQIVND (reference sequence). The V gene lost 7 bases and the J gene lost 1 base, with 13 bases spanning the gap. The CDR3 runs to 14 residues. CDR3 amino acids: CASMRGGSNTEAFL. CDR3 bases: TGTGCCAGTATGAGGGGGGGATCGAACACTGAAGCTTTCCTT.

In the case of this clonotype: With a much larger clone just one base away, this may be a read error. The V call is TRBV12-3 or TRBV12-4, the J call TRBJ2-1; 7 bases are shared with TRBD1. V was clipped by 3 bases and J by 0 bases; unmatched bases: 11. The CDR3 has 18 residues. CDR3 protein: CASSFAWVGGTSYNEQFF. As DNA, the CDR3 is TGTGCCAGCAGTTTCGCGTGGGTAGGGGGCACCTCCTACAATGAGCAGTTCTTC.

This clonotype was counted ten times or more. V is TRBV7-2 and J is TRBJ2-7; 9 bases align to TRBD1. The length of the CDR3 is 14 residues. Germline V gene lookup returns CDR1 SGHTA and CDR2 FQGNSA. Unmatched junction bases numbered 7, after V lost 6 bases and J lost 4 bases. The CDR3 region is CASSSYRGRYEQYF. The CDR3 nucleotides read TGTGCCAGCAGTTCGTACAGGGGGCGATACGAGCAGTACTTC.

At least ten counts were recorded for this clonotype. The gene calls are TRBV19 and TRBJ2-5; TRBD1 is a possible D gene (6 bases). The CDR3 loop spans 13 amino acids. Trimming stripped 6 bases from V and 2 bases from J, with 10 bases between. Germline lookup yields CDR1 LNHDA and CDR2 SQIVND (reference sequence). CDR3 coding DNA: TGTGCCAGTAGCCGGGACAAACAAGAGACCCAGTACTTC. Residues: CASSRDKQETQYF.

Only one count was recorded for this clonotype. Relative to the germline gene, one junction end is altered; a read error may explain this. The rearrangement joins TRBV7-9 to TRBJ2-1; D is tentatively TRBD1 or TRBD2 (5 bases each). Germline CDR1 is SEHNR and CDR2 is FQNEAQ (reference sequence). The CDR3 length is 15 residues. For the CDR3, the DNA is TGTGCCGGCAGCTGGGGGATTGCCCCTTACAATGAGCGGTTCTTC. Its translation: CAGSWGIAPYNERFF.

The rearrangement links TRBV5-5 to TRBJ2-5; a possible D gene is TRBD2 (6 bases). Trimming pared 3 bases from V and 5 bases from J, leaving 23 bases between. This CDR3 region has 17 residues. The germline V gene has CDR1 SGHKS and CDR2 YYEKEE (reference sequence). CDR3: CASSSPSGRVGSETQYF. The CDR3 nucleotides read TGTGCCAGCAGCTCCCCAAGTGGGCGAGTCGGGAGCGAGACCCAGTACTTC.

This chain uses TRBV12-3 or TRBV12-4 with TRBJ1-4, with D possibly matching TRBD1 (5 bases). Trimming took 7 bases from V and 7 from J, leaving 25 bases between them. This CDR3 region has 17 residues. CDR3 nucleotide sequence: TGTGCCAGCAACCTGGGACTAGCGGGCGAAGATAGTGAAAAACTGTTTTTT. Protein sequence: CASNLGLAGEDSEKLFF.

This clonotype was observed at least ten times. The chain is built from TRBV10-1 and TRBJ2-5; D gene ambiguous. V was cut by 3 bases and J by 1 base, with 6 bases left in between. This CDR3 is 13 amino acids long. The germline V gene encodes CDR1 WNHNN and CDR2 SYGVQD (reference sequence). The CDR3 loop is CASSDGGQETQYF. The CDR3, as DNA: TGCGCCAGCAGTGACGGCGGCCAAGAGACCCAGTACTTC.

The chain is built from TRBV25-1 and TRBJ1-4, with a possible D match to TRBD1 (6 bases). This CDR3 has 14 amino acids. V gave up 4 bases and J gave up 17 bases, with 23 bases separating them. Germline lookup yields CDR1 MGHDK and CDR2 SYGVNS. The CDR3: CASSVRQANEKTFF. The DNA for the CDR3 is TGTGCCAGCAGTGTGAGACAGGCTAATGAAAAAACTTTTTTT.

Points on this clonotype: This may be a read error: a much more frequent sequence differs by one nucleotide. The CDR3 protein is CVSSWGDRARTEAFF. The CDR3 nucleotides are TGTGTCAGCAGCTGGGGGGACAGGGCGAGGACTGAAGCTTTCTTT. This chain links TRBV11-1 with TRBJ1-1, with 9 bases lining up with TRBD1. The CDR3 consists of 15 residues. The germline V gene has CDR1 SGHAT and CDR2 FQDESV (reference sequence).

In its sample, this clonotype was seen many times. The rearrangement joins TRBV30 to TRBJ2-1; 12 nucleotides align to TRBD2. This CDR3 has 14 residues. CDR1 and CDR2 from the germline V gene are GTSNPN and SVGIG (reference sequence). V trimming: 2 bases; J trimming: 5 bases; junction bases outside the gene matches: 1. This chain's CDR3 is CAWSRTSGNNEQFF. The CDR3 region has the DNA TGTGCCTGGAGTCGGACTAGCGGGAACAATGAGCAGTTCTTC.

In its sample, this clonotype was seen many times. The chain has TRBV7-9 and TRBJ2-7; D possibly uses TRBD1 or TRBD2 (6 bases each). V was trimmed by 6 bases and J by 4 bases, leaving 25 bases between them. Germline V lookup: CDR1 SEHNR, CDR2 FQNEAQ (reference sequence). The CDR3 is 17 amino acids. DNA of the CDR3: TGTGCCAGCAGTTCCGGGGTTATGGGGGCGGGATGGTACGAGCAGTACTTC. Translation gives CASSSGVMGAGWYEQYF.

Notes on this clonotype: Germline is not matched at one junction end, which may reflect a read error. V gene TRBV7-8 combines with J gene TRBJ2-5; a weak D match, TRBD1 (5 bases). From germline, CDR1 is SGHVS and CDR2 FQNEAQ. This CDR3 has 15 amino acids. The CDR3 loop reads CAGSLVGQGVETQYF. In nucleotides, the CDR3 is TGTGCCGGCAGCCTAGTCGGGCAGGGCGTTGAGACCCAGTACTTC.

In this sample, this clonotype turned up many times. The CDR3 is CASSSQGSGTTQYF. The CDR3 DNA sequence: TGTGCCAGCAGTTCACAAGGCTCAGGGACGACCCAGTACTTC. The rearrangement joins TRBV12-3 or TRBV12-4 to TRBJ2-5, with D possibly called TRBD1 or TRBD2 (5 bases each). The CDR3 runs to 14 residues. Trimming left V 4 bases short and J 7 bases short, with 16 bases between.

This clonotype was detected many times. The chain has TRBV20-1 and TRBJ2-7; no clear D. V was shortened by 0 bases and J by 0 bases, with 15 bases between the two germline ends. Germline V lookup: CDR1 DFQATT, CDR2 SNEGSKA (reference sequence). CDR3 length: 16 amino acids. The CDR3 sequence is CSARDDLQQLSYEQYF. CDR3 nucleotides: TGCAGTGCTAGAGATGATCTCCAGCAACTCTCCTACGAGCAGTACTTC.

The rearrangement links TRBV4-2 to TRBJ2-7; maybe TRBD2 (5 bases). The length of the CDR3 is 14 residues. The V end lost 4 bases, the J end lost 4 bases, and 14 bases lay between the germline ends. CDR1 and CDR2 (germline): LGHNA, YNFKEQ. CDR3 protein: CASSRAGIPYEQYF. Here the CDR3 DNA reads TGTGCCAGCAGCCGGGCCGGGATCCCTTACGAGCAGTACTTC.